The subject of this entry is one TCR beta chain. This CDR3 is built from 13 residues. Trimming took off 4 bases at V and 5 bases at J, with 12 bases between the two ends. The germline CDR1 and CDR2 sequences are SGHRS and YFSETQ. These data belong to a study of blood T cell repertoires in COVID-19. Overall study context: Sites in the United States, Italy and Spain provided acute and convalescent COVID-19 samples. PBMCs, B-cell-depleted T cells, or T cells provided the cDNA or gDNA that made up the material.

Profiling relied on immunoSEQ multiplex PCR, and the TCRdb table lists in-frame clones only, not all of them. The sample holds approximately 29,000 clones, over 75% seen once. What was sequenced was peripheral blood. J is TRBJ1-1 and V is TRBV5-1; possible D gene TRBD1, 6 bases. The TCR comes from a woman aged 55-75 years with active COVID-19. Here the CDR3 DNA reads TGCGCCAGCAGCATGTCAGGGGAGACTGAAGCTTTCTTT. This translates into CASSMSGETEAFF.